These 5 T cell receptor beta chains originate from one sample sequenced in a study of spatial heterogeneity in lung cancer. Noted time point: sample taken at primary tumor resection. Whole RNA, isolated from tumor, nontumor lung or frozen PBMC, was sequenced without prior sorting. TCRdb re-derived calls from the 5' RACE reads in MiXCR, one entry per CDR3 protein. Of about 4,800 distinct CDR3 sequences detected, roughly 17% appear once; the ten largest clones hold around 5.8%. Sequenced material: PBMCs, taken at surgery. The receptors originated from a male donor with early-stage non-small cell lung cancer.

This clonotype is classed as medium-sized. The chain links TRBV6-2 or TRBV6-3 to TRBJ2-7, with D unresolved. Germline CDR1 is MNHEY and CDR2 is SVGEGT. The V and J ends lost 0 bases and 1 base respectively, with 4 bases between them. This CDR3 has 13 residues. The CDR3 nucleotides are TGTGCCAGCAGTTACTCTTGGTCCTACGAGCAGTACTTC. This sequence encodes CASSYSWSYEQYF.

The CDR3 loop reads CSVERDRNTEAFF. The CDR3 coding sequence is TGCAGCGTTGAACGGGACAGGAACACTGAAGCTTTCTTT. J is TRBJ1-1 and V is TRBV29-1; 7 nucleotides agree with TRBD1. V shed 2 bases and J 1 base; nucleotides not matched to a gene: 1. The CDR3 consists of 13 residues. Per germline, CDR1 SQVTM and CDR2 ANQGSEA.

This clonotype ranks as medium-sized. The gene calls are TRBV7-9 and TRBJ1-1; D might be TRBD1 (5 bases). With 3 bases removed from V and 0 bases from J, the gap between germline ends came to 8 bases. CDR3 size: 14 residues. CDR1 is SEHNR and CDR2 is FQNEAQ in the germline V gene (reference sequence). CDR3 sequence reads: CASSFTGMNTEAFF. The DNA of the CDR3 is TGTGCCAGCAGCTTTACAGGTATGAACACTGAAGCTTTCTTT.

This clonotype occurred once. This chain uses TRBV14 with TRBJ2-5; D unclear. Germline-derived CDR1 and CDR2 are SGHDN and FVKESK. This CDR3 contains 15 residues. The V end was cut by 2 bases, the J end by 2 bases, with 12 bases between. The CDR3 loop is CASSQLDQRQETQYF. The CDR3 DNA reads as TGTGCCAGCAGCCAACTCGATCAGAGACAAGAGACCCAGTACTTC. Full variable domain (rest looked up from reference TRBV14 and TRBJ2-5): EAGVTQFPSHSVIEKGQTVTLRCDPISGHDNLYWYRRVMGKEIKFLLHFVKESKQDESGMPNNRFLAERTGGTYSTLKVQPAELEDSGVYFCASSQLDQRQETQYFGPGTRLLVL.

This clonotype qualifies as medium-sized. The chain uses TRBV6-2 or TRBV6-3 and TRBJ2-3; D is uncertain. The germline gives CDR1 MNHEY, CDR2 SVGEGT. The length of the CDR3 is 14 residues. V was pared by 5 bases and J by 1 base, with 10 bases between. CDR3 loop: CASSTRRRTDTQYF. The CDR3 nucleotides read TGTGCCAGCAGTACCCGACGACGCACAGATACGCAGTATTTT.